Listed below are T cell receptor beta chains from one sample, sequenced in a study of post-analysis software for immune sequencing data. One entry per CDR3 protein results from TCRdb running MiXCR on the PCR reads. The sample includes fewer than 900,000 distinct CDR3 sequences, more than 45% seen only once; the top ten take roughly 5%. The material sequenced was blood. The receptors derive from a girl aged 10 to 17 with multiple sclerosis. Each CDR3 is given with its conserved first and last residue. The D gene is left open where the match is weak.

13	TRBV6-5	-	TRBJ1-2	CASSPQGVDGYTF
14	TRBV10-3	-	TRBJ2-7	CAISESRRGGEQYF
16	TRBV4-1	-	TRBJ2-1	CASSQWGDSSYNEQFF
14	TRBV2	-	TRBJ2-3	CASSDRVYTDTQYF
14	TRBV20-1	TRBD1	TRBJ2-7	CSALHRDRGYEQYF
14	TRBV6-1	-	TRBJ2-2	CASRPAGNTGELFF
15	TRBV20-1	TRBD1	TRBJ2-5	CSARGDHRGQETQYF
15	TRBV20-1	TRBD1	TRBJ2-4	CSARGTGGAKNIQYF
18	TRBV3-1	TRBD2	TRBJ2-7	CASSQVRIGLADPRAQYF
15	TRBV3-1	TRBD1	TRBJ1-2	CASSHGDRVNYGYTF
15	TRBV11-2	TRBD2	TRBJ2-5	CASSPGSSGQETQYF
14	TRBV28	-	TRBJ2-3	CASSFSGRRDTQYF
14	TRBV9	-	TRBJ2-7	CASSAGSNIREQYF
17	TRBV27	-	TRBJ1-6	CASSGVGGSSYNSPLHF
15	TRBV7-9	TRBD2	-	CASSPGPGGSYEQYF
17	TRBV5-1	TRBD2	TRBJ2-5	CASSLAGGPWFRNEQYF
15	TRBV6-1	TRBD2	TRBJ2-1	CASSVAGVAYNEQFF
19	TRBV7-9	TRBD2	TRBJ2-1	CASSLYPALGGSSYNEQFF
18	TRBV4-3	TRBD2	TRBJ2-7	CASSQDLPLAGVVGEQYF
12	TRBV7-9	-	TRBJ1-2	CASSLAGAGYTF
13	TRBV6-5	TRBD1	TRBJ1-2	CASSAGTGFGYTF
13	TRBV25-1	-	TRBJ1-2	CASLGVPGGGYIF
15	TRBV27	-	TRBJ1-4	CASRRILLKNEKLFF
14	TRBV12-3/TRBV12-4	-	-	CASSLGTNQETQFF
19	TRBV5-6	TRBD1	TRBJ1-6	CASSGGTGEKFLYNSPLHF
16	TRBV28	TRBD1	TRBJ2-6	CASSLGTGAGANVLTF
12	TRBV11-2	-	TRBJ2-5	CASSSVQETQYF
19	TRBV14	TRBD2	TRBJ2-3	CASSQAEWETSGTTDTQYF
15	TRBV5-1	-	TRBJ2-3	CASSVEATPTDTQYF
13	TRBV10-3	-	TRBJ2-3	CAITPSRTDTQYF
14	TRBV12-3/TRBV12-4	-	TRBJ2-1	CASSLTRAYNEQFF
14	TRBV27	-	TRBJ2-5	CASSSDSRLETQYF